This TCR beta chain was documented in a study of blood T cell repertoires in COVID-19. Study-wide background: The United States, Italy and Spain were the sources of the acute and convalescent COVID-19 samples. PBMCs, B-cell-depleted T cells, or T cells provided the cDNA or gDNA that made up the material.

In the original processing: Nucleated cell number was recorded as an estimate derived from reference gene primer amplification. Assay used: immunoSEQ multiplex PCR; TCRdb lists only in-frame clones, some missing. D and trimming were read from the DNA, whereas the V and J calls and clone size are those reported in that table. This sample has more than 100,000 clones, with roughly 87% found just once. Germline lookup yields CDR1 KGHDR and CDR2 SFDVKD. With 4 bases clipped from V and 0 bases from J, the junction kept 4 bases outside the gene matches. There are 15 residues in the CDR3. This TCR was recovered from a human donor in a cohort sampled during active COVID-19. This chain connects TRBV24-1 to TRBJ2-5; the match to TRBD2 covers 7 bases. Sequencing was performed on peripheral blood. The CDR3 sequence: CATSEASGYQETQYF. The CDR3 DNA is TGTGCCACCAGTGAGGCTAGCGGTTACCAAGAGACCCAGTACTTC.